This T cell receptor beta chain was captured by sequencing in a study of T cells in Graves' hyperthyroidism and ophthalmopathy. Together with thyroid ultrasound, orbital computed tomography, serum thyroxine and TRAb, clinical symptoms were used for diagnoses. PBMCs were derived from roughly 10 ml fresh peripheral blood. In this sample, this clonotype turned up many times. The antigen remains undetermined. CDR1 is GTSNPN and CDR2 is SVGIG in the germline V gene (reference sequence). This CDR3 has 14 amino acids. Trimming removed 0 bases from V and 2 bases from J, with 8 bases in between. RNA transcripts yielded amplified TCR beta CDR3 regions. The HTBI primer set served for first-round RT-PCR of the TCR CDR3. TCRdb independently ran MiXCR on the multiplex PCR reads; one entry per CDR3 protein. This sample has roughly 530,000 distinct CDR3 sequences, with over 15% found just once. Study-wide results and caveats: Blood also held most thyroid clonotypes expanded beyond 0.001.

Sequencing was carried out using blood. V and J are TRBV30 and TRBJ2-1; no clear D gene. This receptor was identified in a woman aged 18-29 years with Graves' ophthalmopathy. DNA of the CDR3: TGTGCCTGGAGTGTACGCGGAACCTACAATGAGCAGTTCTTC. This gives the protein CAWSVRGTYNEQFF.